The 16 T cell receptor beta chains listed next were all sequenced from one sample in a study of T cells after yellow fever vaccination. TCRdb passed the 5' RACE reads through MiXCR, listing each CDR3 protein once. The sample contains approximately 120,000 distinct CDR3 sequences, 7.4% of which appear only once. This specimen was CD4+ T cells sorted from PBMCs, taken more than 8 days after the first yellow fever vaccination. All receptors derive from a man between 18 and 35 years old who received the YFV17D yellow fever vaccine.

The V gene is TRBV7-2, the J gene TRBJ2-3, with 8 bases fitting TRBD2. V dropped 4 bases and J dropped 4; count of bases not matched to a gene: 7. The CDR3 totals 15 residues. CDR1 and CDR2 from the germline V gene are SGHTA and FQGNSA. The CDR3 DNA follows: TGTGCCAGCAGCTGGGGCGGGGGGATATCAGATACGCAGTATTTT. Protein sequence: CASSWGGGISDTQYF.

This clonotype was detected ten times or more. The rearrangement links TRBV27 to TRBJ2-4; 7 positions agree with TRBD1. CDR1 is MNHEY, CDR2 SMNVEV, per germline (reference sequence). V was pared by 8 bases and J by 5 bases, with 6 bases of the junction left unmatched. The CDR3 has 13 residues. CDR3 nucleotide sequence: TGTGCCAGCCGGAACAGGGGACAAAACATTCAGTACTTC. It translates to CASRNRGQNIQYF.

Many counts were recorded for this clonotype. The chain is built from TRBV7-3 and TRBJ2-5; TRBD1 or TRBD2 may be the D gene (5 bases each). Trimming took off 5 bases at V and 2 bases at J, with 9 bases between the two ends. In germline, CDR1 is SGHTA, CDR2 FQGTGA. The CDR3 is 13 amino acids. The CDR3 protein is CASSRGTQETQYF. The DNA of the CDR3 is TGTGCCAGCAGCCGGGGCACACAAGAGACCCAGTACTTC. Using reference TRBV7-3 and TRBJ2-5 for the parts outside the CDR3, the full variable domain is GAGVSQTPSNKVTEKGKYVELRCDPISGHTALYWYRQSLGQGPEFLIYFQGTGAADDSGLPNDRFFAVRPEGSVSTLKIQRTERGDSAVYLCASSRGTQETQYFGPGTRLLVL.

In its sample, this clonotype was seen many times. The chain employs TRBV4-1 and TRBJ1-6, with D possibly being TRBD1 (5 bases). Deletions cut 4 bases from V and 8 bases from J, with 18 bases between. Germline assignment: CDR1 MGHRA and CDR2 YSYEKL. There are 16 residues in the CDR3. CDR3 coding DNA: TGCGCCAGCAGCCGAGAGGGGTGGCAGGGAGATTCACCCCTCCACTTT. The encoded protein is CASSREGWQGDSPLHF.

At least ten counts were recorded for this clonotype. The V gene is TRBV4-2, the J gene TRBJ1-6; D unresolved. Germline V gene lookup returns CDR1 LGHNA and CDR2 YNFKEQ. Trimming took 2 bases from V and 3 from J, leaving 8 bases between them. CDR3 size: 15 residues. This chain's CDR3 is CASSQRRDYNSPLHF. The DNA of the CDR3 is TGTGCCAGCAGCCAAAGGAGGGACTATAATTCACCCCTCCACTTT.

This clonotype showed up many times. The rearrangement joins TRBV3-1 to TRBJ1-1; D remains unclear. The germline gives CDR1 LGHDT, CDR2 YNNKEL (reference sequence). Trimming removed 4 bases from V and 1 base from J, with 4 bases in between. The CDR3 spans 12 residues. The CDR3 region has the DNA TGTGCCAGCAGCCGTGAGAACACTGAAGCTTTCTTT. Translation: CASSRENTEAFF.

This clonotype was recorded at least ten times. V usage is TRBV7-2 and J usage is TRBJ2-5; TRBD2 aligns across 10 bases. CDR1 and CDR2 (germline): SGHTA, FQGNSA. Trimming took 5 bases from V and 3 from J; bases not matched to a gene: 9. This CDR3 is 16 amino acids long. The DNA of the CDR3 is TGTGCCAGCAGCCCGGGTAGCGGGGGGTATAAAGAGACCCAGTACTTC. It translates to CASSPGSGGYKETQYF.

This clonotype has ten or more counts. J is TRBJ2-1 and V is TRBV18; D unresolved. Deletions cut 3 bases from V and 7 bases from J, with 10 bases between. The length of the CDR3 is 13 residues. Germline values: CDR1 KGHSH, CDR2 LQKENI. CDR3 loop: CASSPIGSNEQFF. The CDR3 DNA sequence: TGTGCCAGCTCACCGATCGGTTCTAATGAGCAGTTCTTC.

In this sample, this clonotype turned up many times. The genes are TRBV7-9 and TRBJ2-2, with 7 bases that match TRBD2. CDR1 is SEHNR, CDR2 FQNEAQ, per germline (reference sequence). V was clipped by 2 bases and J by 4 bases; unmatched bases: 4. This CDR3 region has 15 residues. As DNA, the CDR3 is TGTGCCAGCAGCTTAACGGGGGGACTCACCGGGGAGCTGTTTTTT. It is translated as CASSLTGGLTGELFF.

The table lists this clonotype with many counts. The chain has TRBV2 and TRBJ1-4; possibly TRBD1 for D (5 bases). Germline V gives CDR1 SNHLY, CDR2 FYNNEI. The CDR3 is 14 residues long. The V end lost 7 bases, the J end lost 4 bases, and 13 bases lay between the germline ends. This CDR3 reads CASKRDVHNEKLFF. CDR3 sequence (DNA): TGTGCCAGCAAACGGGACGTACATAATGAAAAACTGTTTTTT.

This clonotype was detected many times. The rearrangement uses TRBV18 and TRBJ2-3; 9 bases map to TRBD2. This CDR3 contains 13 residues. V lost 5 bases and J lost 4; bases outside the gene matches: 1. Germline CDR1 is KGHSH and CDR2 is LQKENI. In DNA, the CDR3 is TGTGCCAGCTCAGGACTAGCGTCAGATACGCAGTATTTT. Translating it yields CASSGLASDTQYF.

Only a few counts were recorded for this clonotype. The V and J genes are TRBV7-2 and TRBJ1-1; D not resolved. Trimming stripped 1 base from V and 1 base from J, with 7 bases between. The CDR3 is made up of 14 amino acids. Germline loops: CDR1 SGHTA, CDR2 FQGNSA. CDR3 amino acids: CASSLVVKNTEAFF. CDR3 DNA sequence: TGTGCCAGCAGCTTAGTGGTCAAGAACACTGAAGCTTTCTTT.

This clonotype appeared many times. The chain has TRBV4-3 and TRBJ1-5; no clear D. V was clipped by 0 bases and J by 3 bases, with 9 bases between them. CDR1 is LGHNA, CDR2 YSLEER, per germline. The CDR3 runs to 15 residues. CDR3 loop: CASSQDPAVNQPQHF. For the CDR3, the DNA is TGCGCCAGCAGCCAAGATCCGGCAGTCAATCAGCCCCAGCATTTT.

This clonotype was counted ten times or more. The J gene is TRBJ2-7, the V gene TRBV18, with unresolved D. Germline V gives CDR1 KGHSH, CDR2 LQKENI. The CDR3 has 12 residues. The V and J ends lost 3 bases and 3 bases respectively, with 6 bases between them. The CDR3 nucleotides read TGTGCCAGCTCACCTGACGGCTACGAGCAGTACTTC. The encoded protein is CASSPDGYEQYF.

This clonotype was observed a handful of times. This chain uses TRBV7-2 with TRBJ2-3; 8 nucleotides align to TRBD1. V lost 7 bases to trimming and J lost 5 bases; unmatched junction nucleotides: 8. CDR1 is SGHTA, CDR2 FQGNSA, per germline. The CDR3 runs to 14 residues. DNA of the CDR3: TGTGCCAGCATCTCCAGGGGGCCCGGAGATACGCAGTATTTT. As protein: CASISRGPGDTQYF.

The table lists this clonotype with many counts. The chain joins TRBV19 to TRBJ1-2; D ambiguous. Trimming shortened V by 3 bases and J by 0 bases, and 8 bases separated the two germline ends. This CDR3 contains 14 residues. Germline values: CDR1 LNHDA, CDR2 SQIVND (reference sequence). CDR3: CASSMRSPNYGYTF. CDR3 nucleotides: TGTGCCAGTAGTATGCGCAGTCCTAACTATGGCTACACCTTC.